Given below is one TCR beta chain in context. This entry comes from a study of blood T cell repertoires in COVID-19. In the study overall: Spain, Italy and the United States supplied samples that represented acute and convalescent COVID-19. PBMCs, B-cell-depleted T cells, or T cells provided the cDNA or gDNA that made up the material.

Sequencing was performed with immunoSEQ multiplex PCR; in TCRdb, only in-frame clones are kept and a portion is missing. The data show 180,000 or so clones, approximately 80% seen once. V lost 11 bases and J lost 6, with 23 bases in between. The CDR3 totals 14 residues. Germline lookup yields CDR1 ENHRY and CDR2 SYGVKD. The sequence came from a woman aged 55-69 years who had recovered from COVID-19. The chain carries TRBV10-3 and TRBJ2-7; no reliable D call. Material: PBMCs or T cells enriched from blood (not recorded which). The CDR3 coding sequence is TGTGCCTCCAAAGGAGTCGCGGCGGCTAGCGAGCAGTACTTC. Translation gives CASKGVAAASEQYF.